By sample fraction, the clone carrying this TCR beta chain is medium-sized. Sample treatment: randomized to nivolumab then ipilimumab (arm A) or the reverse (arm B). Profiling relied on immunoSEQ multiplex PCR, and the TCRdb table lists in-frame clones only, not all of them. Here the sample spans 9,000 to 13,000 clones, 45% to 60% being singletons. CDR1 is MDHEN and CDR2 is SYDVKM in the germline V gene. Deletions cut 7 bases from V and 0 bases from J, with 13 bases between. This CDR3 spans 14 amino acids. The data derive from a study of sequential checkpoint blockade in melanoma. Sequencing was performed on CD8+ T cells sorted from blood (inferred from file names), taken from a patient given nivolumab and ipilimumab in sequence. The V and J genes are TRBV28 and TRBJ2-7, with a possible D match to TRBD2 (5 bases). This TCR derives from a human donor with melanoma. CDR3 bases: TGTGCCAGCACCCGGACTTTGAGCTCCTACGAGCAGTACTTC. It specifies CASTRTLSSYEQYF.